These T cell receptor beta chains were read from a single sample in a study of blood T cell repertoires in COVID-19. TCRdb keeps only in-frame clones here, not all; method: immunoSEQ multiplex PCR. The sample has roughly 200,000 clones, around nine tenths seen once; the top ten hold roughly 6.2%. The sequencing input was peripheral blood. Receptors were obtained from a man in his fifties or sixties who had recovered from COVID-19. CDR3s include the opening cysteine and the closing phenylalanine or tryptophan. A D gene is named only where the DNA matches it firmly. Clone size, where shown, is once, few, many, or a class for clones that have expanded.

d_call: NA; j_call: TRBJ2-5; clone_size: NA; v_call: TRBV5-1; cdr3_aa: CASSLGVRPQYQETQYF; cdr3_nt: TGCGCCAGCAGCTTGGGGGTCCGACCACAGTACCAAGAGACCCAGTACTTC
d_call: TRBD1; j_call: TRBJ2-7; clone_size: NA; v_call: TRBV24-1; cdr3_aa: CATSDTGQGSSYEQYF; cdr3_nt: TGTGCCACCAGTGATACGGGACAGGGCAGCTCCTACGAGCAGTACTTC
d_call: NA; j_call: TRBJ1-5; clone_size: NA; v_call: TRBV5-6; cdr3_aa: CASSYGTMSNQPQHF; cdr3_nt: TGTGCCAGCAGCTACGGGACAATGAGCAATCAGCCCCAGCATTTT
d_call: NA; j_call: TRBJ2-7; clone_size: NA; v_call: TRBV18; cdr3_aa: CASSPQPGSYEQYF; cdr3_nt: TGTGCCAGCTCACCACAACCAGGATCCTACGAGCAGTACTTC
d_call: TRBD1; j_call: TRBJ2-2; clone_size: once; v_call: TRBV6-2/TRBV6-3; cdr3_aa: CASSYTRTGVTGELFF; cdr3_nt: TGTGCCAGCAGTTACACTCGGACAGGGGTCACCGGGGAGCTGTTTTTT
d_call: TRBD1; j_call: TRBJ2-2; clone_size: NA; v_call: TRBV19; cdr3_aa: CASSIAHRGTGELFF; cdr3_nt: TGTGCCAGTAGTATAGCCCACAGGGGGACCGGGGAGCTGTTTTTT
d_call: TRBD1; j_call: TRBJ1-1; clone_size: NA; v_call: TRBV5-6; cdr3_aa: CASSSLQWTGRNTEAFF; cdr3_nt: TGTGCCAGCAGCTCACTCCAGTGGACAGGGAGGAACACTGAAGCTTTCTTT
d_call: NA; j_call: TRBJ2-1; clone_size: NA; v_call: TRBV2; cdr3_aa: CASREGGGLVNEQFF; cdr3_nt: TGTGCCAGCAGGGAAGGAGGGGGTCTCGTCAATGAGCAGTTCTTC
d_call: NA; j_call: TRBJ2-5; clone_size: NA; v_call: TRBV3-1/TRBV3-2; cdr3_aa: CASNPIGGIQTDETQYF; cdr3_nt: TGTGCCAGCAACCCCATTGGCGGGATCCAAACGGACGAGACCCAGTACTTC
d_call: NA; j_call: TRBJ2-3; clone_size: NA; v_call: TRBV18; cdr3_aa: CASSPSIGGGAGTDTQYF; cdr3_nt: TGTGCCAGCTCACCATCTATAGGAGGGGGGGCCGGCACAGATACGCAGTATTTT
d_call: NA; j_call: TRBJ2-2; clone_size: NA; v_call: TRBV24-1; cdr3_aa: CATQQGNTGELFF; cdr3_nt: TGTGCCACCCAACAGGGGAACACCGGGGAGCTGTTTTTT
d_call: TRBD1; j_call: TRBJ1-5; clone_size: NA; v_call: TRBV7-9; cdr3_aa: CASVQGGQGAQPQHF; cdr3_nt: TGTGCCAGCGTCCAGGGGGGACAGGGGGCACAGCCCCAGCATTTT
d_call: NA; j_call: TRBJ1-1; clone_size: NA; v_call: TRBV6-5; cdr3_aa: CASSSAGAGNTEAFF; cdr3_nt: TGTGCCAGCAGTTCGGCAGGGGCAGGGAACACTGAAGCTTTCTTT
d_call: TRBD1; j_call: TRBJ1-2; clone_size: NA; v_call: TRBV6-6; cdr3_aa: CASKTPGQGYGYTF; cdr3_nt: TGTGCCAGCAAAACACCGGGACAGGGCTACGGCTACACCTTC
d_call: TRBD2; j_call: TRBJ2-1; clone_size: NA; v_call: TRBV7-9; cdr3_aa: CASSPTSGRGYNEQFF; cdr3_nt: TGTGCCAGCAGCCCGACTAGCGGGAGGGGCTACAATGAGCAGTTCTTC
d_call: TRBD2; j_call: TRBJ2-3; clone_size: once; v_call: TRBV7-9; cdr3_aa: CASSFGTSGSAQYF; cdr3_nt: TGTGCCAGCAGTTTTGGGACTAGCGGGAGTGCGCAGTATTTT
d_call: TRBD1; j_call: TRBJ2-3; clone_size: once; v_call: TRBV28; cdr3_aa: CASSPTGVQRTDTQYF; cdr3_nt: TGTGCCAGCAGCCCAACAGGGGTTCAGCGTACAGATACGCAGTATTTT
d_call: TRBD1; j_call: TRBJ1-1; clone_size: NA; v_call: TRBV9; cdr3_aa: CASSAQGNRGEAFF; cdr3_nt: TGTGCCAGCAGCGCCCAAGGAAACAGGGGTGAAGCTTTCTTT
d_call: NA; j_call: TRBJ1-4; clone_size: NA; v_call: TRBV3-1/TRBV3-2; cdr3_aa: CASSQGPGELFF; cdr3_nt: TGTGCCAGCAGCCAAGGTCCGGGAGAACTGTTTTTT
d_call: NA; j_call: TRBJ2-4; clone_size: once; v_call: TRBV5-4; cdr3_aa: CASSLEPGPRAKNIQYF; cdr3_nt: TGTGCCAGCAGCTTAGAGCCGGGTCCTAGAGCCAAAAACATTCAGTACTTC
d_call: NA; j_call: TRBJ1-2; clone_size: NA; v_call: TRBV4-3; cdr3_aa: CASSQERPETGYGYTF; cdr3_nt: TGCGCCAGCAGCCAAGAAAGACCAGAAACGGGCTATGGCTACACCTTC
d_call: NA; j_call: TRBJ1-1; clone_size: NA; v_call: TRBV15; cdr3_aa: CATSRVQGSAEAFF; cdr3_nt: TGTGCCACCAGCAGAGTTCAGGGCTCGGCTGAAGCTTTCTTT
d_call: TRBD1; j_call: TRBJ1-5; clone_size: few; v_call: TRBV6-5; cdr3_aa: CASSSTGTGFRQPQHF; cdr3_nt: TGTGCCAGCAGTTCCACCGGGACAGGGTTCAGGCAGCCCCAGCATTTT
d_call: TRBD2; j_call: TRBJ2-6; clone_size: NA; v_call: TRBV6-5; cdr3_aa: CATRREGSGANVLTF; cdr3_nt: TGTGCCACCCGGCGGGAGGGCTCTGGGGCCAACGTCCTGACTTTC
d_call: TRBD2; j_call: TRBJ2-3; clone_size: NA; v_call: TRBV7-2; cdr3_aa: CASSPGLAGGRDTQYF; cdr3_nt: TGTGCCAGCAGCCCAGGACTAGCGGGAGGCAGGGATACGCAGTATTTT
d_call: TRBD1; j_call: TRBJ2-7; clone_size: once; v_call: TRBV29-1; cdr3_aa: CSVLQGYEQYF; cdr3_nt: TGCAGCGTGTTACAGGGGTACGAGCAGTACTTC
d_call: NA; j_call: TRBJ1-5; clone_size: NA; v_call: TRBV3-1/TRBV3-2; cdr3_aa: CASSQDKGVKGNQPQHF; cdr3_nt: TGTGCCAGCAGCCAAGATAAGGGGGTTAAGGGCAATCAGCCCCAGCATTTT
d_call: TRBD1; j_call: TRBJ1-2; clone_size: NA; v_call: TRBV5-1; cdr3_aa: CASSLELAGGGGYTF; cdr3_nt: TGCGCCAGCAGCTTGGAATTGGCAGGGGGTGGTGGCTACACCTTC
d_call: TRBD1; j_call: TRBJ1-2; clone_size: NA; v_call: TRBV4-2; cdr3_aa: CASSRRQGANYGYTF; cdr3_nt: TGTGCCAGCAGCCGCCGACAGGGAGCTAACTATGGCTACACCTTC